Below, 22 T cell receptor beta chains from the same sample are listed, as sequenced in a study of neurological immune-mediated disorders. MiXCR, run by TCRdb on the 5' RACE reads, gives a single entry per CDR3 protein. Of roughly 49,000 distinct CDR3 sequences listed, more than 9.5% are singletons. The time point: longitudinal time-point 3. The material sequenced was PBMCs. These receptors were obtained from a male donor with HTLV-1-associated myelopathy (HAM/TSP).

The table lists this clonotype with many counts. J is TRBJ2-7 and V is TRBV28; 8 bases are a match to TRBD2. From germline, CDR1 is MDHEN and CDR2 SYDVKM. V gave up 6 bases and J gave up 3 bases; unmatched junction bases: 13. CDR3 size: 16 residues. The CDR3: CASSYGGAKSIYEQYF. For the CDR3, the DNA is TGTGCCAGCAGCTACGGGGGGGCCAAGTCGATCTACGAGCAGTACTTC.

This clonotype was recorded many times. This sequence joins TRBV4-3 and TRBJ2-1; TRBD1 might be the D (6 bases). In germline, CDR1 is LGHNA, CDR2 YSLEER. V was trimmed by 3 bases and J by 3 bases, leaving 18 bases between them. This CDR3 comprises 17 residues. DNA of the CDR3: TGCGCCAGCAGCCACGGAAGTTGGGGGCAGGGCTACAATGAGCAGTTCTTC. This encodes CASSHGSWGQGYNEQFF.

This clonotype has ten or more counts. The chain has TRBV7-6 and TRBJ2-3; 7 bases are shared with TRBD2. The length of the CDR3 is 14 residues. CDR1 SGHVS and CDR2 FNYEAQ come from the germline V gene. V shed 6 bases and J 6 bases; nucleotides not matched to a gene: 9. CDR3 residues: CASRPISGVDTQYF. The DNA of the CDR3 is TGTGCCAGCAGACCTATAAGCGGGGTGGATACGCAGTATTTT.

The J gene is TRBJ1-2, the V gene TRBV25-1; a possible D gene is TRBD1 (5 bases). Looked up from germline, CDR1 is MGHDK and CDR2 is SYGVNS. Trimming left V 6 bases short and J 0 bases short, with 8 bases between. This CDR3 is built from 13 residues. CDR3: CASSRASNYGYTF. The CDR3 DNA sequence: TGTGCCAGCAGCAGGGCCTCTAACTATGGCTACACCTTC.

This clonotype came up many times. V gene TRBV5-5 combines with J gene TRBJ2-5; 8 bases fit TRBD2. Germline CDR1 is SGHKS and CDR2 is YYEKEE (reference sequence). The CDR3 spans 14 residues. Germline trimming cut 6 bases from V and 4 bases from J; bases unmatched to any gene: 8. CDR3 sequence (DNA): TGTGCCAGCACCCTGGGTAGCGGGGTAGAGACCCAGTACTTC. The encoded protein is CASTLGSGVETQYF.

This clonotype was recorded many times. The chain employs TRBV4-3 and TRBJ2-1, with 11 bases fitting TRBD2. The junction had 9 bases not matched to a gene; V was cut back by 2 bases and J by 0 bases. This CDR3 contains 19 residues. The germline gives CDR1 LGHNA, CDR2 YSLEER. The CDR3 loop reads CASSQKVTSGANSYNEQFF. The DNA of the CDR3 is TGCGCCAGCAGCCAAAAGGTGACTAGCGGGGCGAACTCCTACAATGAGCAGTTCTTC.

This clonotype was seen ten or more times. The rearrangement links TRBV9 to TRBJ2-3, with D possibly TRBD1 on 5 matching bases. The CDR3 has 14 residues. CDR1 and CDR2 (germline): SGDLS, YYNGEE. The germline V and J ends were trimmed by 4 bases and 0 bases, with 9 bases remaining between them. CDR3 bases: TGTGCCAGCAGCACAGGTAGGAGCACAGATACGCAGTATTTT. It encodes CASSTGRSTDTQYF.

This clonotype was counted ten times or more. The chain joins TRBV6-6 to TRBJ2-5, with D possibly TRBD2 on 5 matching bases. The CDR3 has 11 residues. The V end lost 10 bases, the J end lost 5 bases, and 11 bases lay between the germline ends. The germline CDR1 and CDR2 sequences are MNHNY and SVGAGI (reference sequence). CDR3 nucleotides: TGTGCCACCGCGGGCCGGGAGACCCAGTACTTC. This translates into CATAGRETQYF.

This clonotype has a count of ten or more. The J gene is TRBJ1-1, the V gene TRBV6-8; 7 nucleotides align to TRBD1. The CDR3 has 15 residues. Germline lookup yields CDR1 MNHGY and CDR2 SAAAGT. V lost 3 bases and J lost 1; bases outside the gene matches: 5. The CDR3 reads CASSYRDRENTEAFF. CDR3 DNA: TGTGCCAGCAGTTATCGGGACAGAGAGAACACTGAAGCTTTCTTT.

This chain connects TRBV9 to TRBJ2-1; 9 bases are shared with TRBD2. CDR1 SGDLS and CDR2 YYNGEE come from the germline V gene. Trimming at V came to 0 bases and at J to 4 bases, leaving 2 bases not matched to a gene. The length of the CDR3 is 15 residues. CDR3 DNA: TGTGCCAGCAGCGTAGGACTAGCGGAGTACAATGAGCAGTTCTTC. Translation: CASSVGLAEYNEQFF. The complete variable domain, with remaining parts taken from reference TRBV9 and TRBJ2-1, reads DSGVTQTPKHLITATGQRVTLRCSPRSGDLSVYWYQQSLDQGLQFLIQYYNGEERAKGNILERFSAQQFPDLHSELNLSSLELGDSALYFCASSVGLAEYNEQFFGPGTRLTVL.

This clonotype was counted many times. The rearrangement uses TRBV5-1 and TRBJ1-1; no definite D call. Germline CDR1 reads SGHRS; CDR2 reads YFSETQ. The CDR3 consists of 14 residues. With 4 bases removed from V and 3 bases from J, the gap between germline ends came to 13 bases. The CDR3 is CASSLLIGDTEAFF. In nucleotides, the CDR3 is TGCGCCAGCAGCCTCCTAATTGGTGACACTGAAGCTTTCTTT.

This clonotype was recorded at least ten times. The V call is TRBV5-5, the J call TRBJ2-2, with a weak D call TRBD1 (6 bases). Between the trimmed V and J ends, which lost 0 bases and 6 bases, there was a span of 15 bases. The CDR3 totals 16 residues. The germline gives CDR1 SGHKS, CDR2 YYEKEE (reference sequence). The CDR3 nucleotides read TGTGCCAGCAGCTTGGATGGGGGCCACTGGGCCGGGGAGCTGTTTTTT. Translated, it gives CASSLDGGHWAGELFF.

There are many counts of this clonotype. The chain recombines TRBV20-1 with TRBJ1-3; D is ambiguous. The CDR3 spans 11 residues. Deletions cut 1 base from V and 4 bases from J, with 2 bases between. Germline CDR1 reads DFQATT; CDR2 reads SNEGSKA (reference sequence). CDR3 sequence: CSARGGNTIYF. The CDR3 nucleotides are TGCAGTGCTAGAGGCGGAAACACCATATATTTT.

There are many counts of this clonotype. The chain employs TRBV20-1 and TRBJ2-5; no clear D. Between the trimmed V and J ends, which lost 6 bases and 4 bases, there was a span of 9 bases. The CDR3 extends over 11 amino acids. CDR1 is DFQATT, CDR2 SNEGSKA, per germline (reference sequence). The CDR3 DNA sequence: TGCAGTGCGATGCCGAGAGAGACCCAGTACTTC. It yields the protein CSAMPRETQYF.

This clonotype was recorded many times. The chain recombines TRBV29-1 with TRBJ1-4; D possibly corresponds to TRBD1 (5 bases). The V end was cut by 6 bases, the J end by 6 bases, with 17 bases between. Per the germline V gene, CDR1 is SQVTM and CDR2 is ANQGSEA. The CDR3 spans 14 residues. DNA of the CDR3: TGCAGCGTCACATTCATGACAGTGGATGAAAAACTGTTTTTT. This sequence encodes CSVTFMTVDEKLFF.

This clonotype was counted a single time. The chain links TRBV28 to TRBJ2-3; TRBD2 agrees at 15 bases. The CDR3 is 16 residues long. Germline CDR1 reads MDHEN; CDR2 reads SYDVKM. The V gene end was trimmed by 9 bases and the J gene end by 2 bases; junction bases not matched to a gene: 6. The CDR3 nucleotides read TGTGCCAGTTCCGGACTAGCGGGGGGGGCCACAGATACGCAGTATTTT. Translated, it gives CASSGLAGGATDTQYF.

The sample holds many counts of this clonotype. The rearrangement links TRBV5-6 to TRBJ2-1; 9 nucleotides match TRBD2. V was pared by 4 bases and J by 6 bases, with 8 bases of the junction left unmatched. Germline V gene sequence: CDR1 SGHDT, CDR2 YYEEEE. This CDR3 spans 15 amino acids. The CDR3 bases are TGTGCCAGCAGCATACCCGGCGGGGGGGGCAATGAGCAGTTCTTC. It translates to CASSIPGGGGNEQFF.

By its share, this clonotype is medium-sized (0.01 to 0.1%). The rearrangement links TRBV12-3 or TRBV12-4 to TRBJ1-3, with a weak D call TRBD1 (5 bases). The CDR3 covers 13 residues. The V gene lost 8 bases and the J gene lost 0 bases, with 8 bases spanning the gap. CDR3 residues: CASGQGSGNTIYF. The CDR3 DNA follows: TGTGCCAGCGGCCAGGGCTCTGGAAACACCATATATTTT.

The chain carries TRBV7-2 and TRBJ2-3; the D gene is possibly TRBD2 (6 bases). The germline V gene encodes CDR1 SGHTA and CDR2 FQGNSA. This CDR3 is 15 amino acids long. The V end was cut by 2 bases, the J end by 4 bases, with 13 bases between. CDR3 sequence reads: CASSLLTGEADTQYF. In nucleotides, the CDR3 is TGTGCCAGCAGCTTACTTACGGGGGAGGCAGATACGCAGTATTTT. Complete variable domain (other parts from reference TRBV7-2 and TRBJ2-3): GAGVSQSPSNKVTEKGKDVELRCDPISGHTALYWYRQSLGQGLEFLIYFQGNSAPDKSGLPSDRFSAERTGGSVSTLTIQRTQQEDSAVYLCASSLLTGEADTQYFGPGTRLTVL.

There are many counts of this clonotype. The rearrangement joins TRBV7-2 to TRBJ1-3; maybe TRBD1 (5 bases). V gave up 2 bases and J gave up 1 base, with 9 bases separating them. The CDR3 extends over 15 amino acids. Germline V gene lookup returns CDR1 SGHTA and CDR2 FQGNSA. The CDR3 DNA reads as TGTGCCAGCAGCTTACGGGGACGGTCTGGAAACACCATATATTTT. It is translated as CASSLRGRSGNTIYF.

The chain couples TRBV3-1 to TRBJ2-1; D may be TRBD1 (5 bases). The V and J ends lost 7 bases and 1 base respectively, with 14 bases between them. Germline-derived CDR1 and CDR2 are LGHDT and YNNKEL (reference sequence). The CDR3 loop spans 15 amino acids. This CDR3 reads CASTRASGSYNEQFF. The CDR3 DNA follows: TGTGCCAGCACCCGGGCCTCAGGGTCCTACAATGAGCAGTTCTTC.

This clonotype was detected many times. The chain combines TRBV20-1 with TRBJ2-1; 8 positions match TRBD2. The CDR3 length is 16 residues. Germline CDR1 is DFQATT and CDR2 is SNEGSKA (reference sequence). J lost 1 base, V lost 3 bases, and 8 bases had no gene match. The CDR3 coding sequence is TGCAGTGCTAGCGCACGCGGGGGGCCGTCCTACAATGAGCAGTTCTTC. This encodes CSASARGGPSYNEQFF.